Below are 2 T cell receptor beta chains sequenced from a single sample in a study of T cell repertoires in cytomegalovirus infection. TCRdb reanalysed the reads using MiXCR and keeps one entry per CDR3 protein. This sample has about 230,000 distinct CDR3 sequences, with 5% to 8.5% found just once. Source material: PBMCs. All receptors derive from a human donor in good health (CMV status not recorded). Some clones in this sample may be carry-over from other donors' samples.

This clonotype was counted many times. The rearrangement links TRBV20-1 to TRBJ1-4, with D perhaps TRBD1 (6 bases). This CDR3 contains 14 residues. Per the germline V gene, CDR1 is DFQATT and CDR2 is SNEGSKA (reference sequence). The ends were cut back, 5 bases at V and 10 bases at J, with 20 bases in the middle. CDR3 loop: CSAPRGAGSGKLFF. Here the CDR3 DNA reads TGCAGTGCTCCCCGGGGGGCAGGGTCGGGAAAACTGTTTTTT.

This clonotype was observed many times. V and J are TRBV7-2 and TRBJ2-1; no clear D gene. The V and J ends lost 0 bases and 0 bases respectively, with 9 bases between them. The length of the CDR3 is 16 residues. Germline V gene data show CDR1 as SGHTA and CDR2 as FQGNSA. CDR3 in DNA: TGTGCCAGCAGCTTAGCTGCAAGTAGCTCCTACAATGAGCAGTTCTTC. It encodes CASSLAASSSYNEQFF.